This TCR beta chain was captured in a study of blood T cell repertoires in COVID-19. Trimming cost V 5 bases and J 4 bases; bases outside gene matches: 9. The CDR3 has 16 amino acids. CDR1 is KGHDR and CDR2 is SFDVKD in the germline V gene. The table came from immunoSEQ multiplex PCR; TCRdb's copy has only in-frame clones and leaves some out. The table lists 92,000 or so clones, approximately 90% of them singletons. Sample: peripheral blood. The chain recombines TRBV24-1 with TRBJ2-3; 9 bases align to TRBD1. The sequence came from a man aged 55 to 70 with acute or convalescent COVID-19. CDR3 amino acids: CATSGAGTGWSDTQYF. The DNA for the CDR3 is TGTGCCACCAGTGGAGCAGGGACAGGGTGGTCAGATACGCAGTATTTT.